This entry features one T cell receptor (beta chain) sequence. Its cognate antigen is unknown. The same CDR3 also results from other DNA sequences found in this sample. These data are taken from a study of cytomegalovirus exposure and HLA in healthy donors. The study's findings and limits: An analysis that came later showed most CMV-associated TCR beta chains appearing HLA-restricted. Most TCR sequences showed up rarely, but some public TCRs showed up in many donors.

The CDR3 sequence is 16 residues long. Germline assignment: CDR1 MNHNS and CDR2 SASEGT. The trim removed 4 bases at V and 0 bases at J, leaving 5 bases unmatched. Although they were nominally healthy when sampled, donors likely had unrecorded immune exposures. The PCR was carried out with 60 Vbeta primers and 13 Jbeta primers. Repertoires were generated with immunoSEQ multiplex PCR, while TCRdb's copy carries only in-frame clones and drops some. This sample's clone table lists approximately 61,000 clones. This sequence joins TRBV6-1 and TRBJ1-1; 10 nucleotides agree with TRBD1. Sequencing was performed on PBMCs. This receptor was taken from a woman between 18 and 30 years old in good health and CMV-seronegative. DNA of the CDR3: TGTGCCAGCAGTGGACAGGGGGCTGGTATGAACACTGAAGCTTTCTTT. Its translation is CASSGQGAGMNTEAFF.